The following is a T cell receptor (beta chain) sequence with its context. Its target is unknown. The data were obtained in a study of cytomegalovirus exposure and HLA in healthy donors. General study points: As a later analysis showed, several of the most significant clusters appeared to be linked to common viral pathogens. Reportedly, cytomegalovirus status was diagnosed with high sensitivity and specificity.

Germline assignment: CDR1 MNHNS and CDR2 SASEGT. CDR3 length: 15 residues. Trimming pared 2 bases from V and 5 bases from J, leaving 15 bases between. The PCR made use of 60 Vbeta and 13 Jbeta primers. Sequencing was performed with immunoSEQ multiplex PCR; in TCRdb, only in-frame clones are kept and a portion is missing. This table holds around 160,000 clones, almost 80% found once. The clonotype originates from a woman aged 40 to 50 in good health and CMV-seropositive. Sequencing was done on a sample of PBMCs. The chain couples TRBV6-1 to TRBJ1-1, with D perhaps TRBD1 (5 bases). In DNA form, the CDR3 reads TGTGCCAGCAGTGAATGGGGAGGGGTAAAGACTGAAGCTTTCTTT. The encoded protein is CASSEWGGVKTEAFF.